Below are 14 T cell receptor beta chains sequenced from a single sample in a study of T cells in localized non-small cell lung cancer. Produced via immunoSEQ multiplex PCR; TCRdb's table is partial and in-frame only. The repertoire holds tens of thousands of clones, with roughly 88% as singletons. Sequencing was performed on peripheral blood mononuclear cells, taken before any cancer treatment. The receptor source for this set is a man between 35 and 75 years old with stage III lung adenocarcinoma.

The chain combines TRBV30 with TRBJ1-6, with unresolved D. Trimming left V 0 bases short and J 5 bases short, with 14 bases between. There are 16 residues in the CDR3. CDR1 is GTSNPN, CDR2 SVGIG, per germline (reference sequence). The CDR3 loop is CAWSVFGSNHNSPLHF. The CDR3 DNA reads TGTGCCTGGAGTGTATTCGGATCCAACCATAATTCACCCCTCCACTTT.

This clone came up a few times. V and J are TRBV11-2 and TRBJ1-3, with D hard to call. Germline V lookup: CDR1 SGHAT, CDR2 FQNNGV. The CDR3 has 16 residues. Trimming shortened V by 0 bases and J by 0 bases, and 9 bases separated the two germline ends. CDR3 sequence: CASSLDNGGSGNTIYF. The CDR3 bases are TGTGCCAGCAGCTTAGATAATGGCGGCTCTGGAAACACCATATATTTT. The full variable domain, rest sourced from reference TRBV11-2 and TRBJ1-3, is EAGVAQSPRYKIIEKRQSVAFWCNPISGHATLYWYQQILGQGPKLLIQFQNNGVVDDSQLPKDRFSAERLKGVDSTLKIQPAKLEDSAVYLCASSLDNGGSGNTIYFGEGSWLTVV.

The chain links TRBV29-1 to TRBJ2-3; D is perhaps TRBD1 (6 bases). Germline V gene data show CDR1 as SQVTM and CDR2 as ANQGSEA. Trimming cost V 3 bases and J 2 bases, with 15 bases left between them. This CDR3 has 15 residues. As DNA, the CDR3 is TGCAGCGTTGACCGGGACGGACAGACCACAGATACGCAGTATTTT. It yields the protein CSVDRDGQTTDTQYF.

The chain is built from TRBV5-8 and TRBJ2-3, with D tentatively TRBD1 or TRBD2 (5 bases each). Trimming pared 0 bases from V and 3 bases from J, leaving 11 bases between. This CDR3 spans 15 amino acids. The germline gives CDR1 SGHTS, CDR2 YDEGEE. CDR3 coding DNA: TGTGCCAGCAGCTTGGCCCAGGGAGAGACAGATACGCAGTATTTT. It yields the protein CASSLAQGETDTQYF.

The gene calls are TRBV7-9 and TRBJ2-2, with 15 bases aligning to TRBD2. The CDR3 sequence is 16 residues long. J lost 5 bases, V lost 4 bases, and 2 bases had no gene match. Germline V gives CDR1 SEHNR, CDR2 FQNEAQ (reference sequence). CDR3 protein: CASSSGLAGGTGELFF. CDR3 DNA: TGTGCCAGCAGCTCCGGACTAGCGGGAGGGACCGGGGAGCTGTTTTTT.

This clone was seen once. The chain carries TRBV4-2 and TRBJ1-3; D remains unclear. Germline values: CDR1 LGHNA, CDR2 YNFKEQ. V was pared by 2 bases and J by 0 bases, with 11 bases between. This CDR3 region has 16 residues. CDR3 sequence (DNA): TGTGCCAGCAGCCAACCGAACGGCTACTCTGGAAACACCATATATTTT. Protein product: CASSQPNGYSGNTIYF.

The genes are TRBV21-1 and TRBJ1-1. TRBV21-1 is classified as a pseudogene. This CDR3 has 15 amino acids. The CDR3 DNA reads TGTGCCAGCAGCAAAAGGGGGGGAAGAAGGACTGAAGCTTTCTTT. Protein: CASSKRGGRRTEAFF.

This chain uses TRBV7-2 with TRBJ2-3; D unresolved. CDR1 SGHTA and CDR2 FQGNSA come from the germline V gene. The CDR3 is made up of 14 amino acids. Deletions cut 2 bases from V and 3 bases from J, with 9 bases between. CDR3: CASSLLLETDTQYF. CDR3 coding DNA: TGTGCCAGCAGCTTATTGCTGGAGACAGATACGCAGTATTTT.

J is TRBJ2-3 and V is TRBV7-3; 8 bases are shared with TRBD2. Germline V gives CDR1 SGHTA, CDR2 FQGTGA. The CDR3 is 16 amino acids. Germline trimming cut 4 bases from V and 5 bases from J; bases unmatched to any gene: 11. CDR3 DNA: TGTGCCAGCAGCTCGAGAGGTAGCGGGGTGGGAGATACGCAGTATTTT. Protein sequence: CASSSRGSGVGDTQYF.

The rearrangement uses TRBV7-2 and TRBJ2-1, with 9 bases that match TRBD2. Germline loops: CDR1 SGHTA, CDR2 FQGNSA. The CDR3 sequence is 16 residues long. J gave up 7 bases and V 4 bases, and 11 bases lay outside the gene matches. Here the CDR3 reads CASSSLAGARGNEQFF. CDR3 sequence (DNA): TGTGCCAGCAGCTCGTTAGCGGGGGCCCGGGGGAATGAGCAGTTCTTC.

J is TRBJ2-1 and V is TRBV19, with 8 bases matching TRBD2. The CDR3 consists of 13 residues. With 10 bases clipped from V and 9 bases from J, the junction kept 11 bases outside the gene matches. In germline, CDR1 is LNHDA, CDR2 SQIVND (reference sequence). CDR3 amino acids: CATTPGGRSEQFF. The CDR3 nucleotides are TGTGCCACCACCCCGGGGGGGAGGAGTGAGCAGTTCTTC.

In its sample, this clone was seen once. The chain links TRBV18 to TRBJ1-2; D unclear. The V gene's germline CDR1 is KGHSH and CDR2 LQKENI. Trimming left V 3 bases short and J 5 bases short, with 16 bases between. The CDR3 totals 15 residues. The CDR3 spells CASSPGPVQEYGYTF. Here the CDR3 DNA reads TGTGCCAGCTCACCCGGGCCAGTGCAAGAGTATGGCTACACCTTC.

This clone was detected a few times. The sample has other DNA sequences that encode this CDR3 too. CDR3 sequence: CASSLEVSSTDTQYF. Here the CDR3 DNA reads TGTGCCAGCAGCTTAGAAGTCTCATCAACAGATACGCAGTATTTT. This chain links TRBV7-2 with TRBJ2-3; D call uncertain. The CDR3 runs 15 residues. Trimming removed 1 base from V and 3 bases from J, with 11 bases in between. In germline, CDR1 is SGHTA, CDR2 FQGNSA.

The CDR3 is CASPTGLNTEAFF. The CDR3 DNA is TGTGCCAGCCCGACAGGGTTGAACACTGAAGCTTTCTTT. The V and J genes are TRBV6-1 and TRBJ1-1; 7 positions agree with TRBD1. After removal of 8 bases from V and 0 bases from J, the junction contained 3 bases not matched to a gene. Germline assignment: CDR1 MNHNS and CDR2 SASEGT. This CDR3 has 13 residues.